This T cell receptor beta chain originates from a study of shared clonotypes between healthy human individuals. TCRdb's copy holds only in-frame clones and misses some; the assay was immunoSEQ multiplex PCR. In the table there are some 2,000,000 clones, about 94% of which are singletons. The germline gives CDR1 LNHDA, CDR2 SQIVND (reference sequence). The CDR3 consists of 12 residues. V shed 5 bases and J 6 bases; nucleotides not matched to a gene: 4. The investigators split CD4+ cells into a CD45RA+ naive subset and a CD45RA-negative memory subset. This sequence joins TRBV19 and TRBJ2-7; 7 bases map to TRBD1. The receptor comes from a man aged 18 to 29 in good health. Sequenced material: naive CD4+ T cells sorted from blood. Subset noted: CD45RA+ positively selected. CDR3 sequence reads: CASSVTGVEQYF. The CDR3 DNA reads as TGTGCCAGTAGTGTAACAGGGGTCGAGCAGTACTTC.